The clone carrying this T cell receptor (beta chain) was observed at least ten times. Its target is not known. This specimen comes from a study of T-cell reconstitution after alpha-beta-depleted transplantation in children. Unique molecular identifiers were used in preparing the TCRbeta library. TCRdb processed the PCR reads anew with MiXCR; each CDR3 protein has one entry. The table shows some 600,000 distinct CDR3 sequences, with about an eighth occurring only once. From germline, CDR1 is ENHRY and CDR2 SYGVKD. V lost 7 bases to trimming and J lost 3 bases; unmatched junction nucleotides: 4. This CDR3 spans 14 amino acids. Study results and limitations: About two months after transplant, alpha-beta T cells reportedly came from several hundred expanded graft clones.

The source was PBMCs, mostly from graft donor cells, collected 360 days after TCRalphabeta/CD19-depleted stem cell transplant. The origin of this receptor is a male patient younger than 18 who had a stem cell transplant for acute myeloid leukemia, so the T cells may come from the graft donor. The gene calls are TRBV10-3 and TRBJ2-5, with 11 bases aligning to TRBD1. CDR3 bases: TGTGCCATCAACAGGGACAGGGGGGAAGAGACCCAGTACTTC. Encoded protein: CAINRDRGEETQYF.